The 19 T cell receptor beta chains presented below share a single source sample, sequenced in a study of early T cells in non-severe SARS-CoV-2 infection. TCRdb recomputed calls from the 5' RACE reads with MiXCR, one row per CDR3 protein. The repertoire holds tens of thousands of distinct CDR3 sequences, roughly 4% seen once, with about 20% in the top ten. Sequenced material: whole blood. The receptors come from an adult who was a healthcare worker with PCR-confirmed SARS-CoV-2 infection or an uninfected control (not recorded which).

The V gene is TRBV24-1, the J gene TRBJ2-2; D might be TRBD1 (5 bases). In germline, CDR1 is KGHDR, CDR2 SFDVKD. Trimming shortened V by 12 bases and J by 4 bases, and 17 bases separated the two germline ends. The CDR3 covers 14 residues. CDR3 bases: TGTGCCGCCTCCTCGACAGCGTCCACCGGGGAGCTGTTTTTT. As protein: CAASSTASTGELFF.

This clonotype has ten or more counts. V usage is TRBV6-2 or TRBV6-3 and J usage is TRBJ1-1; D unresolved. Germline V gene data show CDR1 as MNHEY and CDR2 as SVGEGT. The CDR3 sequence is 11 residues long. V gave up 5 bases and J gave up 5 bases, with 6 bases separating them. The CDR3 DNA is TGTGCCAGCAGTCTTGGGACTGAAGCTTTCTTT. Its translation: CASSLGTEAFF.

This clonotype was seen only a few times. The V gene is TRBV4-2, the J gene TRBJ1-1; the D is unclear. The germline gives CDR1 LGHNA, CDR2 YNFKEQ. This CDR3 contains 16 residues. Deletions cut 3 bases from V and 1 base from J, with 15 bases between. The CDR3 sequence: CASSQDYEVRNTEAFF. The DNA of the CDR3 is TGTGCCAGCAGCCAGGATTATGAGGTCCGGAACACTGAAGCTTTCTTT.

This clonotype was seen at least ten times. The rearrangement links TRBV2 to TRBJ1-1; TRBD1 matches 7 bases. CDR3 size: 14 residues. Losses at the gene ends were 9 bases for V and 3 bases for J; bases not matched to a gene: 10. CDR1 is SNHLY, CDR2 FYNNEI, per germline. The CDR3 region is CASQSGRGDTEAFF. The CDR3 DNA sequence: TGTGCCAGTCAGAGTGGCAGGGGGGACACTGAAGCTTTCTTT.

This clonotype was observed a few times. The chain is built from TRBV7-2 and TRBJ2-3; 15 bases map to TRBD2. Trimming cost V 5 bases and J 4 bases; bases outside gene matches: 7. Germline V gives CDR1 SGHTA, CDR2 FQGNSA. The CDR3 spans 17 residues. The CDR3 bases are TGTGCCAGCAGCCCAAGGACTAGCGGGAGGGGGGCAGATACGCAGTATTTT. It specifies CASSPRTSGRGADTQYF.

In this sample, this clonotype turned up many times. The V and J genes are TRBV19 and TRBJ2-1; 7 positions agree with TRBD2. The germline V gene has CDR1 LNHDA and CDR2 SQIVND (reference sequence). Losses at the gene ends were 5 bases for V and 7 bases for J; bases not matched to a gene: 8. The CDR3 totals 14 residues. CDR3 nucleotide sequence: TGTGCCAGTAGTCACGGCGGGAGTTTAAATGAGCAGTTCTTC. Amino acid sequence: CASSHGGSLNEQFF.

This clonotype was counted many times. The chain employs TRBV5-1 and TRBJ1-6; 7 nucleotides align to TRBD1. The CDR3 consists of 14 residues. The germline CDR1 and CDR2 sequences are SGHRS and YFSETQ. Germline trimming cut 3 bases from V and 7 bases from J; bases unmatched to any gene: 4. The CDR3 coding sequence is TGCGCCAGCAGCTCCGGGACAGCAAATTCACCCCTCCACTTT. Its translation: CASSSGTANSPLHF.

This clonotype was detected many times. V gene TRBV28 combines with J gene TRBJ1-5; perhaps TRBD1 as D (5 bases). Per germline, CDR1 MDHEN and CDR2 SYDVKM. V was clipped by 2 bases and J by 2 bases, with 13 bases between them. CDR3 length: 16 amino acids. CDR3 sequence (DNA): TGTGCCAGCAGTTTAGGGGGATCTGGGGGCAATCAGCCCCAGCATTTT. Encoded protein: CASSLGGSGGNQPQHF.

The sample holds a few counts of this clonotype. The J gene is TRBJ2-5, the V gene TRBV7-9, with D perhaps TRBD2 (5 bases). The ends were cut back, 3 bases at V and 5 bases at J, with 13 bases in the middle. CDR1 is SEHNR and CDR2 is FQNEAQ in the germline V gene (reference sequence). The CDR3 totals 14 residues. In nucleotides, the CDR3 is TGTGCCAGCAGCTTTACGGCACCGGGGGAGACCCAGTACTTC. It codes for CASSFTAPGETQYF.

The rearrangement links TRBV6-2 or TRBV6-3 to TRBJ2-6, with a tentative D call TRBD1 (7 bases). Germline CDR1 MNHEY, CDR2 SVGEGT. With 4 bases removed from V and 2 bases from J, the gap between germline ends came to 21 bases. The CDR3 totals 19 residues. The CDR3, as DNA: TGTGCCAGCAGTTCAGACTACTTTGGAGGGGGCGCTGGGGCCAACGTCCTGACTTTC. This encodes CASSSDYFGGGAGANVLTF.

The sample holds many counts of this clonotype. The V gene is TRBV7-2, the J gene TRBJ1-3, with D possibly matching TRBD1 (6 bases). CDR1 is SGHTA and CDR2 is FQGNSA in the germline V gene. The CDR3 is 16 residues long. With 1 base removed from V and 3 bases from J, the gap between germline ends came to 13 bases. The CDR3: CASSLDIGGVGNTIYF. As DNA, the CDR3 is TGTGCCAGCAGCTTAGACATAGGGGGAGTTGGAAACACCATATATTTT. Complete variable domain (other parts from reference TRBV7-2 and TRBJ1-3): GAGVSQSPSNKVTEKGKDVELRCDPISGHTALYWYRQSLGQGLEFLIYFQGNSAPDKSGLPSDRFSAERTGGSVSTLTIQRTQQEDSAVYLCASSLDIGGVGNTIYFGEGSWLTVV.

V usage is TRBV6-6 and J usage is TRBJ1-4, with 7 bases matching TRBD1. Trimming cost V 6 bases and J 3 bases; bases outside gene matches: 4. CDR3 length: 14 amino acids. Germline V gives CDR1 MNHNY, CDR2 SVGAGI (reference sequence). CDR3 DNA: TGTGCCAGCAGCCCGGGACAGTCTAATGAAAAACTGTTTTTT. Protein: CASSPGQSNEKLFF.

This clonotype was detected ten times or more. J is TRBJ1-5 and V is TRBV28; D is possibly TRBD1 (5 bases). V was trimmed by 6 bases and J by 3 bases, leaving 12 bases between them. The CDR3 spans 14 residues. The germline V gene encodes CDR1 MDHEN and CDR2 SYDVKM. The CDR3: CASRTGGFNQPQHF. The CDR3 DNA is TGTGCCAGCAGAACCGGGGGATTCAATCAGCCCCAGCATTTT.

This clonotype was recorded at least ten times. The chain employs TRBV3-1 and TRBJ2-1; no clear D. V dropped 0 bases and J dropped 10 bases, with 13 bases sitting between them. The germline V gene has CDR1 LGHDT and CDR2 YNNKEL (reference sequence). This CDR3 region has 14 residues. In nucleotides, the CDR3 is TGTGCCAGCAGCCAAGATAGTGGAATCAGGGAGCAGTTCTTC. Its translation: CASSQDSGIREQFF.

This clonotype was seen repeatedly, ten times or more. The chain links TRBV7-2 to TRBJ2-4, with D tentatively TRBD1 (6 bases). The CDR3 has 20 residues. The germline V gene has CDR1 SGHTA and CDR2 FQGNSA. V was pared by 5 bases and J by 3 bases, with 29 bases between. The CDR3 loop is CASSPRGKRERERVKNIQYF. Here the CDR3 DNA reads TGTGCCAGCAGCCCGAGGGGGAAAAGGGAAAGGGAAAGGGTCAAAAACATTCAGTACTTC.

The V call is TRBV7-6, the J call TRBJ2-6; D is unclear. This CDR3 is built from 18 residues. V lost 1 base, J lost 0 bases, and 13 bases lay in between. The germline V gene encodes CDR1 SGHVS and CDR2 FNYEAQ. The CDR3 protein is CASSLEPLRVSGANVLTF. The CDR3, as DNA: TGTGCCAGCAGCTTAGAGCCCCTCCGGGTCTCTGGGGCCAACGTCCTGACTTTC.

The chain recombines TRBV2 with TRBJ2-1, with D maybe TRBD2 (6 bases). The CDR3 is 15 amino acids. Germline CDR1 SNHLY, CDR2 FYNNEI. V lost 5 bases and J lost 2, with 13 bases in between. The CDR3 region has the DNA TGTGCCAGCAGTCCCCGCCTAGCGACCTACAATGAGCAGTTCTTC. Protein product: CASSPRLATYNEQFF. Using reference TRBV2 and TRBJ2-1 for the parts outside the CDR3, the full variable domain is EPEVTQTPSHQVTQMGQEVILRCVPISNHLYFYWYRQILGQKVEFLVSFYNNEISEKSEIFDDQFSVERPDGSNFTLKIRSTKLEDSAMYFCASSPRLATYNEQFFGPGTRLTVL.

There are many counts of this clonotype. The genes are TRBV7-6 and TRBJ2-7; weak D call: TRBD1 (6 bases). CDR1 and CDR2 (germline): SGHVS, FNYEAQ. Trimming took off 4 bases at V and 1 base at J, with 11 bases between the two ends. This CDR3 comprises 14 residues. CDR3 sequence: CASSWTATSYEQYF. The CDR3 DNA reads TGTGCCAGCAGCTGGACAGCGACTTCCTACGAGCAGTACTTC. The full variable domain, its missing parts supplied by reference TRBV7-6 and TRBJ2-7, is GAGVSQSPRYKVTKRGQDVALRCDPISGHVSLYWYRQALGQGPEFLTYFNYEAQQDKSGLPNDRFSAERPEGSISTLTIQRTEQRDSAMYRCASSWTATSYEQYFGPGTRLTVT.

At least ten counts were recorded for this clonotype. This chain uses TRBV20-1 with TRBJ2-3; possible D gene TRBD2, 6 bases. The germline gives CDR1 DFQATT, CDR2 SNEGSKA (reference sequence). This CDR3 comprises 13 residues. V dropped 6 bases and J dropped 2 bases, with 12 bases sitting between them. The CDR3 sequence: CSAHRGNTDTQYF. The CDR3 region has the DNA TGCAGTGCCCACCGGGGGAACACAGATACGCAGTATTTT.